The 14 T cell receptor beta chains listed next were all sequenced from one sample in a study of identical twins. TCRdb passed the 5' RACE reads through MiXCR, listing each CDR3 protein once. Found here are under 300,000 distinct CDR3 sequences, roughly 13% of them singletons; the top ten hold 7% to 9.5%. Sample: memory (CD45RO+) T cells sorted from blood. The receptors here all came from a young woman in good health.

V usage is TRBV6-1 and J usage is TRBJ1-1; D ambiguous. Trimming took off 4 bases at V and 11 bases at J, with 14 bases between the two ends. This CDR3 has 12 amino acids. CDR1 and CDR2 from the germline V gene are MNHNS and SASEGT. This CDR3 is CASSAIGGVAFF. The CDR3 DNA reads TGTGCCAGCAGTGCCATCGGCGGGGTTGCTTTCTTT.

V usage is TRBV5-1 and J usage is TRBJ2-7; D is unclear. Germline assignment: CDR1 SGHRS and CDR2 YFSETQ. The CDR3 consists of 15 residues. V lost 0 bases, J lost 3 bases, and 13 bases lay in between. The CDR3 coding sequence is TGCGCCAGCAGCTTGGAGGGCACGGTGAGCTACGAGCAGTACTTC. Protein: CASSLEGTVSYEQYF.

The chain couples TRBV3-1 to TRBJ2-7, with D possibly matching TRBD2 (6 bases). Trimming pared 7 bases from V and 6 bases from J, leaving 16 bases between. The CDR3 extends over 13 amino acids. From germline, CDR1 is LGHDT and CDR2 YNNKEL (reference sequence). The CDR3 spells CASTSLGGSEQYF. Written as DNA, the CDR3 is TGTGCCAGCACCTCGTTGGGGGGAAGCGAGCAGTACTTC.

Ten or more counts support this clonotype. This chain connects TRBV12-3 or TRBV12-4 to TRBJ2-2; 7 nucleotides match TRBD2. The V gene end was trimmed by 6 bases and the J gene end by 0 bases; junction bases not matched to a gene: 7. The CDR3 loop spans 16 amino acids. CDR3 DNA sequence: TGTGCCAGCAGCCCAAGAGCGGGGACGAACACCGGGGAGCTGTTTTTT. As protein: CASSPRAGTNTGELFF.

The chain uses TRBV6-1 and TRBJ1-5; D is possibly TRBD1 (5 bases). The CDR3 sequence is 13 residues long. CDR1 and CDR2 from the germline V gene are MNHNS and SASEGT. Trimming took off 8 bases at V and 5 bases at J, with 13 bases between the two ends. The CDR3 here is CASLRRGDQPQHF. The CDR3 DNA follows: TGTGCCAGCTTAAGAAGGGGTGATCAGCCCCAGCATTTT.

This clonotype was found once. The chain uses TRBV20-1 and TRBJ2-7; 8 positions agree with TRBD2. CDR1 and CDR2 (germline): DFQATT, SNEGSKA (reference sequence). J was trimmed by 2 bases and V by 0 bases; bases with no gene match: 9. The CDR3 runs to 16 residues. For the CDR3, the DNA is TGCAGTGCTAGAGATTCCGGGGGGGACTTCGCCTACGAGCAGTACTTC. Translated: CSARDSGGDFAYEQYF.

This clonotype was detected a few times. The chain employs TRBV12-3 or TRBV12-4 and TRBJ1-6; the D is unclear. The CDR3 length is 14 residues. Trimming took 3 bases from V and 8 from J, leaving 11 bases between them. In nucleotides, the CDR3 is TGTGCCAGCAGTTTCCAGATCGGCTATTCACCCCTCCACTTT. It codes for CASSFQIGYSPLHF.

This clonotype was counted at least ten times. The chain combines TRBV19 with TRBJ2-5, with 8 bases fitting TRBD1. The CDR3 spans 13 residues. Germline assignment: CDR1 LNHDA and CDR2 SQIVND (reference sequence). V lost 9 bases, J lost 0 bases, and 3 bases stayed unmatched. CDR3 sequence: CASRDRYQETQYF. The CDR3 nucleotides read TGTGCCAGCAGGGACAGGTACCAAGAGACCCAGTACTTC.

The CDR3 sequence is CASSLEQGSYNEQFF. CDR3 nucleotides: TGTGCCAGCAGCTTAGAACAGGGTTCCTACAATGAGCAGTTCTTC. This chain joins TRBV7-9 and TRBJ2-1; a possible D gene is TRBD1 (6 bases). The CDR3 sequence is 15 residues long. Deletions cut 1 base from V and 1 base from J, with 8 bases between. The germline V gene has CDR1 SEHNR and CDR2 FQNEAQ (reference sequence).

CDR3 protein: CASSPPWTGASEQYF. DNA for the CDR3: TGTGCCAGCAGCCCGCCGTGGACAGGAGCGTCCGAGCAGTACTTC. This chain joins TRBV6-2 or TRBV6-3 and TRBJ2-7; 7 positions agree with TRBD1. After removal of 6 bases from V and 6 bases from J, the junction contained 14 bases not matched to a gene. This CDR3 is 15 amino acids long. Germline lookup yields CDR1 MNHEY and CDR2 SVGEGT.

This chain joins TRBV6-5 and TRBJ2-1; 8 nucleotides line up with TRBD1. The length of the CDR3 is 14 residues. CDR1 is MNHEY, CDR2 SVGAGI, per germline. J was trimmed by 6 bases and V by 4 bases; bases with no gene match: 5. The chain's CDR3 is CASSSRTGRNEQFF. The CDR3 DNA reads as TGTGCCAGCAGTTCCAGGACAGGGCGCAATGAGCAGTTCTTC.

In this sample, this clonotype turned up a few times. V usage is TRBV7-2 and J usage is TRBJ2-7; tentative D call: TRBD2 (6 bases). This CDR3 is built from 14 residues. Germline CDR1 SGHTA, CDR2 FQGNSA. Trimming pared 6 bases from V and 2 bases from J, leaving 14 bases between. The DNA for the CDR3 is TGTGCCAGCAGGTCTCTAGCGTCCCCCTACGAGCAGTACTTC. Translated, it gives CASRSLASPYEQYF.

The chain is built from TRBV11-2 and TRBJ2-1, with D unresolved. This CDR3 has 14 residues. Germline CDR1 reads SGHAT; CDR2 reads FQNNGV. Trimming pared 6 bases from V and 3 bases from J, leaving 12 bases between. The CDR3 reads CASSSNTVYNEQFF. The DNA of the CDR3 is TGTGCCAGCAGTTCAAATACAGTCTACAATGAGCAGTTCTTC.

This clonotype was found many times. The genes are TRBV5-1 and TRBJ2-1, with TRBD1 matching over 8 bases. The CDR3 extends over 15 amino acids. Germline values: CDR1 SGHRS, CDR2 YFSETQ. After removal of 1 base from V and 6 bases from J, the junction contained 6 bases not matched to a gene. This chain's CDR3 is CASSLRTGTFNEQFF. The DNA for the CDR3 is TGCGCCAGCAGCTTGCGGACAGGGACGTTCAATGAGCAGTTCTTC.